The 13 T cell receptor beta chains reported below all come from one sample, sequenced in a study of T cells after yellow fever vaccination. Each CDR3 protein is one row after TCRdb ran MiXCR on the 5' RACE reads. The sample has 500,000 to 700,000 distinct CDR3 sequences, 19% seen once. The sequences come from PBMCs, collected 15 days after the yellow fever booster vaccination. These receptors were taken from a man aged 25 to 45 who received the YFV17D yellow fever vaccine.

This clonotype has just a few counts. This chain links TRBV7-2 with TRBJ2-4; 8 bases match TRBD1. Germline V CDR1 and CDR2: SGHTA, FQGNSA. The V gene end was trimmed by 4 bases and the J gene end by 6 bases; junction bases not matched to a gene: 2. The CDR3 runs to 13 residues. CDR3 residues: CASSYDRGNIQYF. CDR3 in DNA: TGTGCCAGCAGCTATGACAGGGGAAACATTCAGTACTTC.

Remarks on this clonotype: Germline is not matched at one junction end, which may reflect a read error. This chain uses TRBV10-3 with TRBJ2-5; D is possibly TRBD1 or TRBD2 (5 bases each). CDR1 ENHRY and CDR2 SYGVKD come from the germline V gene. The CDR3 is made up of 14 amino acids. The chain's CDR3 is CAISDPGPKEAQYF. As DNA, the CDR3 is TGTGCCATCAGTGACCCGGGACCTAAAGAGGCCCAGTACTTC.

V is TRBV20-1 and J is TRBJ2-5, with TRBD1 matching over 7 bases. Germline trimming cut 0 bases from V and 7 bases from J; bases unmatched to any gene: 8. CDR1 and CDR2 from the germline V gene are DFQATT and SNEGSKA (reference sequence). This CDR3 spans 14 amino acids. This chain's CDR3 is CSARDPEGAGTQYF. CDR3 nucleotides: TGCAGTGCTAGAGATCCAGAGGGGGCAGGGACCCAGTACTTC.

This clonotype has more than one count but fewer than ten. The rearrangement uses TRBV20-1 and TRBJ2-7; D not certain. The germline V and J ends were trimmed by 5 bases and 6 bases, with 20 bases remaining between them. Germline V lookup: CDR1 DFQATT, CDR2 SNEGSKA (reference sequence). CDR3 length equals 14 residues. CDR3 bases: TGCAGTGCTCTTCCCGGCGATTTGCTCACCGAGCAGTACTTC. It translates to CSALPGDLLTEQYF.

The chain employs TRBV20-1 and TRBJ1-1; D remains ambiguous. Germline V gene sequence: CDR1 DFQATT, CDR2 SNEGSKA (reference sequence). V lost 0 bases and J 1 base, leaving 6 bases between the germline ends. CDR3 length equals 13 residues. Here the CDR3 DNA reads TGCAGTGCTAGAGATGCTCGGAACACTGAAGCTTTCTTT. Its protein product is CSARDARNTEAFF.

The chain is built from TRBV2 and TRBJ2-5, with D possibly being TRBD1 (6 bases). V was shortened by 7 bases and J by 4 bases, with 13 bases between the two germline ends. Germline CDR1 is SNHLY and CDR2 is FYNNEI. This CDR3 spans 13 amino acids. The CDR3 loop reads CASKKTGSETQYF. The CDR3 nucleotides are TGTGCCAGCAAAAAAACAGGGTCAGAGACCCAGTACTTC.

The rearrangement joins TRBV5-1 to TRBJ2-5, with 13 bases aligning to TRBD2. Germline V gene lookup returns CDR1 SGHRS and CDR2 YFSETQ. The CDR3 totals 16 residues. With 4 bases clipped from V and 4 bases from J, the junction kept 7 bases outside the gene matches. CDR3 nucleotide sequence: TGCGCCAGCAGCGACGGGACTAGCGGGATTGCAGAGACCCAGTACTTC. Translating gives CASSDGTSGIAETQYF. The variable domain in full, with the rest retrieved from reference TRBV5-1 and TRBJ2-5, is KAGVTQTPRYLIKTRGQQVTLSCSPISGHRSVSWYQQTPGQGLQFLFEYFSETQRNKGNFPGRFSGRQFSNSRSEMNVSTLELGDSALYLCASSDGTSGIAETQYFGPGTRLLVL.

This clonotype has just a few counts. The chain uses TRBV5-8 and TRBJ1-5; tentative D call: TRBD1 (5 bases). Germline V gene data show CDR1 as SGHTS and CDR2 as YDEGEE. Trimming shortened V by 2 bases and J by 1 base, and 13 bases separated the two germline ends. CDR3 length equals 16 residues. The DNA for the CDR3 is TGTGCCAGCAGCTTTGTTCAGGGCCGAAGCAATCAGCCCCAGCATTTT. It translates to CASSFVQGRSNQPQHF.

This chain uses TRBV6-2 or TRBV6-3 with TRBJ2-2; TRBD2 agrees at 7 bases. The ends lost 6 bases at V and 3 bases at J; junction bases unmatched: 13. From germline, CDR1 is MNHEY and CDR2 SVGEGT. The CDR3 runs 17 residues. Written as DNA, the CDR3 is TGTGCCAGCAGACGACCGGGAGGCCCTAAGGACACCGGGGAGCTGTTTTTT. It is translated as CASRRPGGPKDTGELFF.

This clonotype was seen ten or more times. The J gene is TRBJ2-7, the V gene TRBV20-1; no clear D. The CDR3 is 9 residues long. Germline V gene data show CDR1 as DFQATT and CDR2 as SNEGSKA (reference sequence). Deletions cut 3 bases from V and 4 bases from J, with 1 base between. CDR3 in DNA: TGCAGTGCTAGTTACGAGCAGTACTTC. Amino acid sequence: CSASYEQYF.

This clonotype was counted a few times. The CDR3 region is CSARDEGLAKNIQYF. The CDR3 DNA is TGCAGTGCTAGAGACGAGGGTTTAGCCAAAAACATTCAGTACTTC. The rearrangement uses TRBV20-1 and TRBJ2-4, with a weak D call TRBD2 (5 bases). The CDR3 totals 15 residues. Trimming took 0 bases from V and 0 from J, leaving 9 bases between them. Germline values: CDR1 DFQATT, CDR2 SNEGSKA (reference sequence).

The V gene is TRBV20-1, the J gene TRBJ2-1, with D possibly matching TRBD2 (5 bases). The CDR3 runs to 15 residues. Trimming pared 3 bases from V and 6 bases from J, leaving 18 bases between. CDR1 is DFQATT, CDR2 SNEGSKA, per germline (reference sequence). CDR3 coding DNA: TGCAGTGCTAGCGGGAAGCCTTTGGCGCTCAATGAGCAGTTCTTC. Amino acids: CSASGKPLALNEQFF.

This chain uses TRBV7-6 with TRBJ2-5; D gene unclear. Trimming shortened V by 2 bases and J by 3 bases, and 25 bases separated the two germline ends. CDR3 length equals 19 residues. The germline V gene has CDR1 SGHVS and CDR2 FNYEAQ. CDR3 nucleotides: TGTGCCAGCAGCTTATACCCATTCGGCATGGGTCAATCGGAAGAGACCCAGTACTTC. Translation gives CASSLYPFGMGQSEETQYF.